The entry below describes one T cell receptor (beta chain). Its matching antigen is unknown. Amplified TCR beta CDR3 regions came from RNA transcripts. The primer set for the first-round RT-PCR of the TCR CDR3 was HTBI. TCRdb processed the multiplex PCR reads anew with MiXCR; each CDR3 protein has one entry. The sample comprises fewer than 750,000 distinct CDR3 sequences, around 46% of which are singletons, and about 8.3% rests with the top ten. CDR3 length: 17 amino acids. With V trimmed by 4 bases and J by 2 bases, 11 bases remained unmatched. The germline CDR1 and CDR2 sequences are MRHNA and SNTAGT. Subjects aged 18 to 65 presented with newly diagnosed hyperthyroidism of less than 2 months' duration. Patients showing uncontrolled infection, other autoimmune disease, pregnancy or lactation were ineligible. These data belong to a study of T cells in Graves' hyperthyroidism and ophthalmopathy. Study-wide results and caveats: Before onset, ophthalmopathy was predicted by the model a median 6.5 months earlier. In blood, most of the thyroid clonotypes expanded above 0.001 were also present.

The rearrangement links TRBV6-4 to TRBJ2-7; 10 bases fit TRBD2. What was sequenced was peripheral blood or thyroid tissue (not recorded which). This sequence was found in a woman under 30 with Graves' hyperthyroidism. As DNA, the CDR3 is TGTGCCAGCAGTGCTAGAGGATCTAGCGGGAGAACCTACGAGCAGTACTTC. The encoded protein is CASSARGSSGRTYEQYF.